These 11 T cell receptor beta chains came from one sample sequenced in a study of cytomegalovirus exposure and HLA in healthy donors (dated by TCRdb to about 2017). The library was obtained by the immunoSEQ multiplex PCR assay. For the multiplex PCR, a mixture combining 60 forward primers for TCR Vbeta segments and 13 reverse primers for TCR Jbeta segments was used. Entries here come from immuneACCESS through TCRdb and include only in-frame sequences with V and J called. Some clones fail to appear in such tables; in the studies checked, an unresolved V gene covers under half of the shortfall, and the cause of the remainder is unknown. The sample table lists around 67,000 clones, 55% to 65% of them with a count of one. Around 2.7% of the sample is taken by the ten largest. Sample: PBMCs. These receptors were obtained from a woman aged 45-60 years in good health and CMV-seronegative.

This chain connects TRBV15 to TRBJ1-2; TRBD1 matches at 7 bases. CDR3 length equals 15 residues. The germline V gene encodes CDR1 LNHNV and CDR2 YYDKDF (reference sequence). V shed 0 bases, J shed 3 bases, and the junction held 4 bases outside the gene matches. CDR3 sequence: CATSRETGYYYGYTF. CDR3 DNA: TGTGCCACCAGCAGAGAGACAGGGTACTACTATGGCTACACCTTC.

V and J are TRBV29-1 and TRBJ2-2; 7 bases are a match to TRBD2. J was trimmed by 4 bases and V by 7 bases; bases with no gene match: 3. Germline V gives CDR1 SQVTM, CDR2 ANQGSEA. The length of the CDR3 is 12 residues. The CDR3 here is CSAGGGTGELFF. Written as DNA, the CDR3 is TGCAGCGCGGGAGGCGGCACCGGGGAGCTGTTTTTT.

The gene calls are TRBV30 and TRBJ2-1; 8 bases line up with TRBD2. V shed 1 base and J 4 bases; nucleotides not matched to a gene: 6. Germline V gives CDR1 GTSNPN, CDR2 SVGIG (reference sequence). The CDR3 is 15 amino acids. CDR3 bases: TGTGCCTGGAGTGAAGGCGGGGGGTTTTACAATGAGCAGTTCTTC. This encodes CAWSEGGGFYNEQFF.

V gene TRBV7-2 combines with J gene TRBJ2-4; D possibly corresponds to TRBD2 (5 bases). Germline lookup yields CDR1 SGHTA and CDR2 FQGNSA. Deletions cut 0 bases from V and 11 bases from J, with 14 bases between. The length of the CDR3 is 14 residues. CDR3 loop: CASSLAPPGSFQYF. The CDR3 bases are TGTGCCAGCAGCTTAGCGCCCCCGGGGAGCTTTCAGTACTTC.

This clone was picked up one time. CDR3 sequence: CASSDSLRRGNPHF. The CDR3 DNA follows: TGTGCCAGCAGTGACTCCCTCCGCAGGGGCAATCCGCATTTT. The chain joins TRBV28 to TRBJ1-5; possible D gene TRBD1, 6 bases. The CDR3 is made up of 14 amino acids. Trimming took 5 bases from V and 15 from J, leaving 23 bases between them. Germline V gene sequence: CDR1 MDHEN, CDR2 SYDVKM.

This clone was seen a handful of times. The rearrangement links TRBV7-2 to TRBJ2-7, with D possibly matching TRBD1 (5 bases). The germline CDR1 and CDR2 sequences are SGHTA and FQGNSA. Trimming took 1 base from V and 4 from J, leaving 14 bases between them. CDR3 length equals 15 residues. The CDR3 DNA sequence: TGTGCCAGCAGCTTAGGCGGAGCTAAGGGGTACGAGCAGTACTTC. Its translation: CASSLGGAKGYEQYF. Full variable domain (outside the CDR3, taken from reference TRBV7-2 and TRBJ2-7): GAGVSQSPSNKVTEKGKDVELRCDPISGHTALYWYRQSLGQGLEFLIYFQGNSAPDKSGLPSDRFSAERTGGSVSTLTIQRTQQEDSAVYLCASSLGGAKGYEQYFGPGTRLTVT.

V and J are TRBV5-4 and TRBJ1-4; D gene ambiguous. V lost 0 bases and J lost 7, with 13 bases in between. The CDR3 consists of 15 residues. Germline values: CDR1 SGHNT, CDR2 YYREEE (reference sequence). CDR3: CASSLDQDVSEKLFF. CDR3 nucleotide sequence: TGTGCCAGCAGCTTGGACCAGGATGTGAGTGAAAAACTGTTTTTT.

This chain joins TRBV29-1 and TRBJ2-3; 8 nucleotides match TRBD1. The CDR3 has 14 amino acids. V shed 7 bases and J 0 bases; nucleotides not matched to a gene: 6. Germline V gives CDR1 SQVTM, CDR2 ANQGSEA. The CDR3 region has the DNA TGCAGCGCCGGACAGGGAATAAGCACAGATACGCAGTATTTT. It specifies CSAGQGISTDTQYF.

This clone has a handful of counts. The chain links TRBV10-1 to TRBJ2-7, with 8 positions matching TRBD1. The germline V gene encodes CDR1 WNHNN and CDR2 SYGVQD (reference sequence). The CDR3 length is 13 residues. V lost 9 bases to trimming and J lost 6 bases; unmatched junction nucleotides: 10. This CDR3 reads CASTPRTGSEQYF. For the CDR3, the DNA is TGCGCCAGTACCCCTCGGACAGGGAGCGAGCAGTACTTC.

The J gene is TRBJ2-3, the V gene TRBV5-1; 7 bases fit TRBD2. V lost 4 bases to trimming and J lost 5 bases; unmatched junction nucleotides: 16. The germline V gene encodes CDR1 SGHRS and CDR2 YFSETQ. The CDR3 loop spans 17 amino acids. CDR3 amino acids: CASSPVLAEPVQDTQYF. As DNA, the CDR3 is TGCGCCAGCAGCCCGGTGCTAGCGGAGCCCGTCCAAGATACGCAGTATTTT.

The genes are TRBV7-8 and TRBJ2-5, with 9 bases lining up with TRBD1. Losses at the gene ends were 4 bases for V and 6 bases for J; bases not matched to a gene: 3. CDR1 is SGHVS and CDR2 is FQNEAQ in the germline V gene. This CDR3 has 13 residues. Written as DNA, the CDR3 is TGTGCCAGCAGCTCGGGACAGGGAAAGACCCAGTACTTC. Translating gives CASSSGQGKTQYF.